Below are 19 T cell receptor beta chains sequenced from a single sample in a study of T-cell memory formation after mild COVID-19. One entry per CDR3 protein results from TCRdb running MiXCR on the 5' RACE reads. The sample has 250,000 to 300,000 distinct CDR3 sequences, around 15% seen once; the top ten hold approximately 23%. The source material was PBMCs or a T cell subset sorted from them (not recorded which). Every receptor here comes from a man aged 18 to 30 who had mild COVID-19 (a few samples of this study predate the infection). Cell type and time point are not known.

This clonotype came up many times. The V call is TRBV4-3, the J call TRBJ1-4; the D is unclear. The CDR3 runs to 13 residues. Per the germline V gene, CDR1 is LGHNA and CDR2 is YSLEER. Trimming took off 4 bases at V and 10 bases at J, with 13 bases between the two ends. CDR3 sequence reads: CASSPDRGRKLFF. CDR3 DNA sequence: TGCGCCAGCAGCCCAGATAGAGGTCGAAAACTGTTTTTT.

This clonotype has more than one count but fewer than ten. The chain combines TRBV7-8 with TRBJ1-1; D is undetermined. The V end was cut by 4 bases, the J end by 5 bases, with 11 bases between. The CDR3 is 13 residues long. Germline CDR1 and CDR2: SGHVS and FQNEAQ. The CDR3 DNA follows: TGTGCCAGCAGCTCAGACCTAGAAACTGAAGCTTTCTTT. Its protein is CASSSDLETEAFF.

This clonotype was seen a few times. The CDR3 here is CASSPGGGTVSNEQFF. The CDR3 DNA follows: TGTGCCAGCTCACCGGGCGGGGGGACGGTGTCCAATGAGCAGTTCTTC. The rearrangement uses TRBV18 and TRBJ2-1; 8 bases fit TRBD2. The CDR3 is 16 amino acids. V lost 3 bases, J lost 6 bases, and 10 bases stayed unmatched. Germline assignment: CDR1 KGHSH and CDR2 LQKENI.

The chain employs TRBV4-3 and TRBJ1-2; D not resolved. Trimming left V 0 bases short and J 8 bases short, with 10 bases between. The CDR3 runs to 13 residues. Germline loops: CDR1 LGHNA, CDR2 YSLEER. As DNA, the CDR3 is TGCGCCAGCAGCCAAGATGGAACAGCGGGCTACACCTTC. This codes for CASSQDGTAGYTF.

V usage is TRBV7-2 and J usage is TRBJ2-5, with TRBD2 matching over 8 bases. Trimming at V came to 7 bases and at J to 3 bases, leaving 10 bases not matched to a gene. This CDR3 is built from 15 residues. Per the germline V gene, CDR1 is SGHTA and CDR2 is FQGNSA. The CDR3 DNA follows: TGTGCCAGCACCAAGGCCGGGGGGGCTGAAGAGACCCAGTACTTC. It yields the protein CASTKAGGAEETQYF.

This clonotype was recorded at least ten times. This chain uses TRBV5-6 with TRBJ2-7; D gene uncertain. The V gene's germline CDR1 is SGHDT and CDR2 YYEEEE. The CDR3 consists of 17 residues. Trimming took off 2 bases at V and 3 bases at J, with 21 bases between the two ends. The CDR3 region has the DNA TGTGCCAGCAGCTTTTTTACGTTGACACCGATGGGCTACGAGCAGTACGTC. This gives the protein CASSFFTLTPMGYEQYV.

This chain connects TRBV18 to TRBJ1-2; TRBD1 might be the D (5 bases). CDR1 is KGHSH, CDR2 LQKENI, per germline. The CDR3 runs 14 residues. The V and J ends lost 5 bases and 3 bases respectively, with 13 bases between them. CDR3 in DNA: TGTGCCAGCTCAAGCAGGGCGGGAGACTATGGCTACACCTTC. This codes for CASSSRAGDYGYTF. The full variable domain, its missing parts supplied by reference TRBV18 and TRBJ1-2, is NAGVMQNPRHLVRRRGQEARLRCSPMKGHSHVYWYRQLPEEGLKFMVYLQKENIIDESGMPKERFSAEFPKEGPSILRIQQVVRGDSAAYFCASSSRAGDYGYTFGSGTRLTVV.

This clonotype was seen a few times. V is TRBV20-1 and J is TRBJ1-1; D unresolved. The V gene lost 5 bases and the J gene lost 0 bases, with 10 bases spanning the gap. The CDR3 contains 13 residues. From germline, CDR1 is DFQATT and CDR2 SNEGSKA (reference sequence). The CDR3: CSAQRNMNTEAFF. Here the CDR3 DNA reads TGCAGTGCTCAGCGAAACATGAACACTGAAGCTTTCTTT.

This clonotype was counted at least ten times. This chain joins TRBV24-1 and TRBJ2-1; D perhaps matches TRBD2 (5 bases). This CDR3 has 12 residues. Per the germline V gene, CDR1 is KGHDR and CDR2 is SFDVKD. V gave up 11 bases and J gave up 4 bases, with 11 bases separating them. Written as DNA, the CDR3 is TGTGCCAGCGGTTCGGGATACAATGAGCAGTTCTTC. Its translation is CASGSGYNEQFF.

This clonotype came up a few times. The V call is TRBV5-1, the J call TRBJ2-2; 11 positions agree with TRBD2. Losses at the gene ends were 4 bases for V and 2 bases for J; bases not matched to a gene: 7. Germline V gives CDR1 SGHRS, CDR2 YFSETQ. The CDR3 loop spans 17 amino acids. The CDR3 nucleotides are TGCGCCAGCAGCCGGAGGGGACTAGCGGCAAACACCGGGGAGCTGTTTTTT. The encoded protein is CASSRRGLAANTGELFF.

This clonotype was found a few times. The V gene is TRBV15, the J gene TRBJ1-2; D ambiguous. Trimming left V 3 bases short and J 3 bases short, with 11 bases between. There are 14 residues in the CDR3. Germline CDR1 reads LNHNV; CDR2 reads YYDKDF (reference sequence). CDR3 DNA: TGTGCCACCAGCAGGGACGGAGGGCACTATGGCTACACCTTC. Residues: CATSRDGGHYGYTF.

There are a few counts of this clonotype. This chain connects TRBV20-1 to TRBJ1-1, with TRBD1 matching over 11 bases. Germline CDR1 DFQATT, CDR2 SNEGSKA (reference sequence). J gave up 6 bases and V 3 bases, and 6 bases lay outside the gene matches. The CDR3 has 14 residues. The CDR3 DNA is TGCAGTGCTAGGCGTGCGGGACAGGGGGCTGAAGCTTTCTTT. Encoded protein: CSARRAGQGAEAFF.

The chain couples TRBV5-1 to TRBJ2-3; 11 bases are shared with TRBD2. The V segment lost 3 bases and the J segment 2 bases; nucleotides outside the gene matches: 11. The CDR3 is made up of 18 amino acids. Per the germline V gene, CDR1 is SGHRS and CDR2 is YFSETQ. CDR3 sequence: CASSWTPIAGGLTDTQYF. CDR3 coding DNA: TGCGCCAGCAGCTGGACACCGATAGCGGGGGGGCTCACAGATACGCAGTATTTT.

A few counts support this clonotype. Here the CDR3 reads CASSGSGGLPGANVLTF. CDR3 sequence (DNA): TGTGCCAGCAGCGGTAGTGGCGGGTTGCCTGGGGCCAACGTCCTGACTTTC. The J gene is TRBJ2-6, the V gene TRBV11-1; tentative D call: TRBD2 (5 bases). The V end was cut by 5 bases, the J end by 2 bases, with 16 bases between. The germline CDR1 and CDR2 sequences are SGHAT and FQDESV (reference sequence). The CDR3 has 17 residues. Full variable domain (remainder filled in from reference TRBV11-1 and TRBJ2-6): EAEVAQSPRYKITEKSQAVAFWCDPISGHATLYWYRQILGQGPELLVQFQDESVVDDSQLPKDRFSAERLKGVDSTLKIQPAELGDSAMYLCASSGSGGLPGANVLTFGAGSRLTVL.

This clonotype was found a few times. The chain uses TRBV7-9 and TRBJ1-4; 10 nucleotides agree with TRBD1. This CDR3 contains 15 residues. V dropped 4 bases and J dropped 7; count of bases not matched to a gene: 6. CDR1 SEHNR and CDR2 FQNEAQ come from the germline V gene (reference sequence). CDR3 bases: TGTGCCAGCAGCTACCGGGACAGGGGAGTTGAAAAACTGTTTTTT. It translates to CASSYRDRGVEKLFF.

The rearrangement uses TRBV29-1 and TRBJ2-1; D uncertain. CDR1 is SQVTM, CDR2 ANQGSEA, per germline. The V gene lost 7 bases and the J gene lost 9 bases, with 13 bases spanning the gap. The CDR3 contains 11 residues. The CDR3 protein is CSGESGFEQFF. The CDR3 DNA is TGCAGCGGCGAGAGTGGGTTTGAGCAGTTCTTC.

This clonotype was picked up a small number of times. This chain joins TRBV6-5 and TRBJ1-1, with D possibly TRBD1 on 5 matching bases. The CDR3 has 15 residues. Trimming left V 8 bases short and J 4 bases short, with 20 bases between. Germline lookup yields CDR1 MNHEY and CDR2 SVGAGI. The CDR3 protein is CASQTGGSVGTEAFF. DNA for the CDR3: TGTGCCAGCCAAACCGGGGGGTCGGTGGGCACTGAAGCTTTCTTT.

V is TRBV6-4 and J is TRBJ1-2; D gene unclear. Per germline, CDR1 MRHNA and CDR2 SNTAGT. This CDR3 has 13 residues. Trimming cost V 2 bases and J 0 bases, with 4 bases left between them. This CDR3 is CASSDNANYGYTF. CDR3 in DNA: TGTGCCAGCAGTGACAACGCTAACTATGGCTACACCTTC.

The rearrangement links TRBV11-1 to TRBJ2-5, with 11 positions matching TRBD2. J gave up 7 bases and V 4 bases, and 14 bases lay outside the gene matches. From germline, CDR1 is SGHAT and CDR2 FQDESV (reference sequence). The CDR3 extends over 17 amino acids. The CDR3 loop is CASSSELAGGLVGTQYF. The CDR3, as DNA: TGTGCCAGCAGCTCCGAGCTAGCGGGGGGCCTCGTTGGGACCCAGTACTTC.